Shown below are 8 T cell receptor beta chains from a single sample sequenced in a study of T cell responses to AZD1222 COVID-19 vaccine. Data came from immunoSEQ multiplex PCR; TCRdb stores just in-frame clones and leaves some out. In the table there are about 86,000 clones, approximately 89% of which are singletons. Sequencing used peripheral blood, obtained 28 days after the second AZD1222 dose. These receptors all stem from an adult who received the AZD1222 COVID-19 vaccine.

This clone was recorded a few times. The chain couples TRBV28 to TRBJ1-1; D unresolved. Germline V lookup: CDR1 MDHEN, CDR2 SYDVKM. CDR3 length: 12 amino acids. Trimming took off 3 bases at V and 0 bases at J, with 2 bases between the two ends. The CDR3 reads CASSFLNTEAFF. CDR3 bases: TGTGCCAGCAGTTTTTTGAACACTGAAGCTTTCTTT.

This rearrangement joins TRBV11-2 to TRBJ2-1; a possible D gene is TRBD1 (6 bases). V lost 0 bases and J lost 4, with 10 bases in between. This CDR3 is 15 amino acids long. Looked up from germline, CDR1 is SGHAT and CDR2 is FQNNGV. CDR3 DNA: TGTGCCAGCAGCTTAGAGGGAACAGGGTACAATGAGCAGTTCTTC. The encoded protein is CASSLEGTGYNEQFF.

Here the CDR3 DNA reads TGTGCCAGCAGTGAAGGCTATAACCAAGAGACCCAGTACTTC. Its translation: CASSEGYNQETQYF. The J gene is TRBJ2-5, the V gene TRBV2; D gene uncertain. The V end was cut by 1 base, the J end by 0 bases, with 6 bases between. Germline values: CDR1 SNHLY, CDR2 FYNNEI. The CDR3 loop spans 14 amino acids.

This clone was counted only a few times. The V call is TRBV2, the J call TRBJ2-5; perhaps TRBD2 as D (7 bases). This CDR3 has 13 amino acids. Germline CDR1 SNHLY, CDR2 FYNNEI. V lost 6 bases, J lost 5 bases, and 13 bases lay in between. This CDR3 is CASRRGATETQYF. As DNA, the CDR3 is TGTGCCAGCAGACGGGGGGCGACGGAGACCCAGTACTTC.

The rearrangement uses TRBV2 and TRBJ2-5; 11 bases are a match to TRBD2. With 8 bases clipped from V and 4 bases from J, the junction kept 3 bases outside the gene matches. The CDR3 sequence is 13 residues long. The germline CDR1 and CDR2 sequences are SNHLY and FYNNEI. The CDR3 DNA follows: TGTGCCAGCCGACTAGCGGGGATAGAGACCCAGTACTTC. Its translation: CASRLAGIETQYF.

V usage is TRBV29-1 and J usage is TRBJ1-4; D is possibly TRBD1 (6 bases). V lost 5 bases and J lost 10, with 17 bases in between. Germline CDR1 reads SQVTM; CDR2 reads ANQGSEA. The CDR3 is 13 amino acids. As DNA, the CDR3 is TGCAGCGTTACCGGGACACTAAGTGCAAAACTGTTTTTT. This encodes CSVTGTLSAKLFF. The entire variable domain, with the rest obtained from reference TRBV29-1 and TRBJ1-4, is as follows: SAVISQKPSRDICQRGTSLTIQCQVDSQVTMMFWYRQQPGQSLTLIATANQGSEATYESGFVIDKFPISRPNLTFSTLTVSNMSPEDSSIYLCSVTGTLSAKLFFGSGTQLSVL.

The chain is built from TRBV3-1 (or the pseudogene TRBV3-2) and TRBJ1-4, with no clear D. In germline, CDR1 is LGHDT, CDR2 YNNKEL (reference sequence). This CDR3 spans 14 amino acids. The ends were cut back, 1 base at V and 8 bases at J, with 11 bases in the middle. This chain's CDR3 is CASSQVGVIEKLFF. Here the CDR3 DNA reads TGTGCCAGCAGCCAAGTTGGCGTTATAGAAAAACTGTTTTTT.

The rearrangement joins TRBV5-4 to TRBJ2-1; D unclear. CDR1 and CDR2 from the germline V gene are SGHNT and YYREEE (reference sequence). With 0 bases removed from V and 9 bases from J, the gap between germline ends came to 10 bases. CDR3 length: 13 residues. DNA for the CDR3: TGTGCCAGCAGCTTGGCCAAATCCGGTGAGCAGTTCTTC. Amino acid sequence: CASSLAKSGEQFF.